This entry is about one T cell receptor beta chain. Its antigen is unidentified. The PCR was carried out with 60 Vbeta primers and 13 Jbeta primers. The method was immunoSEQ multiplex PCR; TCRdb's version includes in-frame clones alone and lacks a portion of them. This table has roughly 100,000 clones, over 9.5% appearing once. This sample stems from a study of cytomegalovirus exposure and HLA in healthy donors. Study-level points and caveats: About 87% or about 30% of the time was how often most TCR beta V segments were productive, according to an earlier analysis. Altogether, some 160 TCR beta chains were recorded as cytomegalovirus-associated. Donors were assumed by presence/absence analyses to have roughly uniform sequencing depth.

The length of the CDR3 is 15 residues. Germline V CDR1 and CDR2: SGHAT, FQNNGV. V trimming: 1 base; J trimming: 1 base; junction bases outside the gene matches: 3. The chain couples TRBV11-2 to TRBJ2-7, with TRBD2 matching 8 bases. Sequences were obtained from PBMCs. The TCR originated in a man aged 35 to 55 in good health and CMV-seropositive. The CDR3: CASSLVGLGSYEQYF. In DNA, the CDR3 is TGTGCCAGCAGCTTAGTGGGACTAGGGTCCTACGAGCAGTACTTC.